This record covers a single T cell receptor beta chain. Its target is unknown. TCRdb reprocessed the reads with MiXCR, giving one entry per CDR3 protein. The table records 250,000 to 300,000 distinct CDR3 sequences, 20% to 30% of them present only once. This record belongs to a study of T cell repertoires in cytomegalovirus infection. Overall study: Matching HLA type, along with CMV infection, was indicated by public TCR beta signatures. Study-wide results and caveats: Cumulative public TCR beta family frequency identified carriers of CMV plus the relevant HLA. HLA-C-restricted CMV-specific TCR beta clonotypes prevailed in the ex vivo response.

Germline values: CDR1 SGHTA, CDR2 FQGNSA. The CDR3 sequence is 14 residues long. Trimming cost V 1 base and J 6 bases; bases outside gene matches: 5. J is TRBJ1-1 and V is TRBV7-2; 7 bases match TRBD1. The source material was PBMCs. The TCR comes from a human donor in good health (CMV status not recorded). Some clones in this sample may be carry-over from other donors' samples. The CDR3 here is CASSLVLTGAEAFF. CDR3 nucleotides: TGTGCCAGCAGCTTAGTCCTCACAGGGGCTGAAGCTTTCTTT.